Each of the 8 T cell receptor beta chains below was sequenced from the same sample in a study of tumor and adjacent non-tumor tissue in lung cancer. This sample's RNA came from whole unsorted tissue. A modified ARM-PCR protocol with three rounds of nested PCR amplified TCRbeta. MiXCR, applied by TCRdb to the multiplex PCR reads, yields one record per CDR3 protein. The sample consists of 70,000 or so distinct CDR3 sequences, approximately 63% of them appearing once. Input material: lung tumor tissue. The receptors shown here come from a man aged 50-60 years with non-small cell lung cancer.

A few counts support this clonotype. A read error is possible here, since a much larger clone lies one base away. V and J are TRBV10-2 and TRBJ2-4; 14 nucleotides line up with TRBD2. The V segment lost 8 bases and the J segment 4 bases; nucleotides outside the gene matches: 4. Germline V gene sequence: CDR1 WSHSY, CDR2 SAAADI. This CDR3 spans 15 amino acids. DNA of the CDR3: TGCGCCAGCGGGACTAGCGGGGGAACAAAAAACATTCAGTACTTC. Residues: CASGTSGGTKNIQYF.

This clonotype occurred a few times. The CDR3 DNA is TGTGCCAGCAGCTCTACTAGCGGGAGAACCGGGGCCCCTATCTACGAGCAGTACTTC. It encodes CASSSTSGRTGAPIYEQYF. The V gene is TRBV28, the J gene TRBJ2-7; 11 bases fit TRBD2. Germline values: CDR1 MDHEN, CDR2 SYDVKM. This CDR3 has 19 amino acids. With V trimmed by 6 bases and J by 3 bases, 19 bases remained unmatched.

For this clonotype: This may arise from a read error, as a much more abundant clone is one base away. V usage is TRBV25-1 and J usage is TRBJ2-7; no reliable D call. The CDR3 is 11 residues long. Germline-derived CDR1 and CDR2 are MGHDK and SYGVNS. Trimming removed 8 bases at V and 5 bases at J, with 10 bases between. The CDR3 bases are TGTGCCAGCTCAAGTTACCACGAGCAGTACTTC. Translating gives CASSSYHEQYF.

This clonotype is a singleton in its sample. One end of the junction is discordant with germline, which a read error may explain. CDR3 sequence: CAWSVTVGSSLQF. DNA of the CDR3: TGTGCCTGGAGTGTCACGGTGGGTTCATCCCTCCAGTTT. This chain links TRBV30 with TRBJ1-6, with no clear D. The V gene's germline CDR1 is GTSNPN and CDR2 SVGIG (reference sequence). The CDR3 has 13 residues.

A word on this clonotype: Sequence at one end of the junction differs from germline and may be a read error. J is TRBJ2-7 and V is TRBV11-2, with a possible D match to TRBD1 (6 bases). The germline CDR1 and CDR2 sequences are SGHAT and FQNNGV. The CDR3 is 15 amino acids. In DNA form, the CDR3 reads TGTGCCAGTAGCTTAGGGGACACTTCTTCCTACGAGCAGTACTTC. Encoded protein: CASSLGDTSSYEQYF.

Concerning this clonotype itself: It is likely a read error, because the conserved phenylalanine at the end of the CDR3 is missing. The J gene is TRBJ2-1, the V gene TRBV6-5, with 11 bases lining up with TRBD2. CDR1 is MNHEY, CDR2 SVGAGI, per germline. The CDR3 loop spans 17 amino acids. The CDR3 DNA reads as TGTACCAGCAGTTACACCAACTCTAGCGGGGGGTACAATGAGCAGTTCTTG. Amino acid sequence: CTSSYTNSSGGYNEQFL.

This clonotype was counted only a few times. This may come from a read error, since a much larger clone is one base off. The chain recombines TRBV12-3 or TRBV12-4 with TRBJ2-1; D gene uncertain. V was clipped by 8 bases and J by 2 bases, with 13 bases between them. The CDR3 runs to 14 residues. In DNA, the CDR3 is TGTGCCAGCGAGCCATCGTCTCCCTACAATGAGCAGTTCTTC. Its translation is CASEPSSPYNEQFF.

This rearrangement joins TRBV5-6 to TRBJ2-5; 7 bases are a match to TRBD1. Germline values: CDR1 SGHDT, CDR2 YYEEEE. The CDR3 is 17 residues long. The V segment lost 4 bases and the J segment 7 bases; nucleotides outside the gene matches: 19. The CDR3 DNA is TGTGCCAGCAGCCAGCAGGTCGGGACAGTGGCGACAGGGACCCAGTACTTC. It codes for CASSQQVGTVATGTQYF.